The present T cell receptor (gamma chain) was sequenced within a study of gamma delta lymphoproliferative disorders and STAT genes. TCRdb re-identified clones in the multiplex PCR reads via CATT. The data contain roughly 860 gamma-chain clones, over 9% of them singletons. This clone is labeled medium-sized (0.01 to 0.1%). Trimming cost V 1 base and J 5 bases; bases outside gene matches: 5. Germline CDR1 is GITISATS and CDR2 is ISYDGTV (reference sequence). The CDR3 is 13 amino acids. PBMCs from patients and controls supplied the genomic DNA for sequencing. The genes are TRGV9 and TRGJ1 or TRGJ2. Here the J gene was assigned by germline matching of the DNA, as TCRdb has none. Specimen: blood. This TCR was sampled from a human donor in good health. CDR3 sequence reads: CALWEVLDYKKLF. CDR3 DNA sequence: TGTGCCTTGTGGGAGGTCCTCGATTATAAGAAACTCTTT.